Presented here are 14 T cell receptor beta chains from one specimen sequenced in a study of blood T cells in healthy people across ages. With a J-beta primer mix and a sample-barcoded 5' primer, a second PCR ran about 7 to 12 cycles. One entry per CDR3 protein results from TCRdb running MiXCR on the 5' RACE reads. This sample has fewer than 2 million distinct CDR3 sequences, with approximately 40% found just once. The sample comprised blood. Receptors were obtained from a human donor in good health.

This clonotype was seen more than once but under ten times. The V and J genes are TRBV20-1 and TRBJ2-5; TRBD1 might be the D (8 bases). Germline CDR1 and CDR2: DFQATT and SNEGSKA (reference sequence). This CDR3 has 15 amino acids. V was shortened by 3 bases and J by 7 bases, with 21 bases between the two germline ends. The chain's CDR3 is CSASGQGGDLGTQYF. In DNA, the CDR3 is TGCAGTGCTAGTGGACAGGGAGGGGATTTAGGGACCCAGTACTTC.

This clonotype was counted a few times. This chain uses TRBV7-2 with TRBJ1-2, with D maybe TRBD1 (6 bases). This CDR3 is 13 amino acids long. Per germline, CDR1 SGHTA and CDR2 FQGNSA. With 8 bases removed from V and 0 bases from J, the gap between germline ends came to 10 bases. The CDR3 reads CASGGAANYGYTF. DNA of the CDR3: TGTGCCAGCGGGGGGGCGGCTAACTATGGCTACACCTTC.

This chain connects TRBV20-1 to TRBJ2-4; 8 bases agree with TRBD1. Germline-derived CDR1 and CDR2 are DFQATT and SNEGSKA (reference sequence). V was clipped by 5 bases and J by 5 bases; unmatched bases: 14. The CDR3 contains 16 residues. The CDR3 DNA sequence: TGCAGTGCTCCTGTCAGGGGGCGGGGTGTTCAAAACATTCAGTACTTC. Amino acids: CSAPVRGRGVQNIQYF.

This clonotype was observed a handful of times. J is TRBJ2-5 and V is TRBV15, with TRBD1 matching over 10 bases. The V gene's germline CDR1 is LNHNV and CDR2 YYDKDF (reference sequence). V shed 0 bases, J shed 5 bases, and the junction held 6 bases outside the gene matches. The CDR3 has 16 amino acids. The CDR3 coding sequence is TGTGCCACCAGCAGAGACCCGGGACAGGGGCGGGAGACCCAGTACTTC. Protein product: CATSRDPGQGRETQYF.

This chain joins TRBV5-6 and TRBJ2-1, with a weak D call TRBD2 (6 bases). The V gene's germline CDR1 is SGHDT and CDR2 YYEEEE. The germline V and J ends were trimmed by 1 base and 1 base, with 12 bases remaining between them. The length of the CDR3 is 16 residues. CDR3 nucleotide sequence: TGTGCCAGCAGCTTGTACGGGACTCTTTCCTACAATGAGCAGTTCTTC. Encoded protein: CASSLYGTLSYNEQFF.

This sequence joins TRBV5-6 and TRBJ2-5; TRBD2 might be the D (5 bases). CDR1 and CDR2 from the germline V gene are SGHDT and YYEEEE. CDR3 size: 14 residues. V dropped 5 bases and J dropped 2 bases, with 13 bases sitting between them. The CDR3 sequence is CASRRYGVQETQYF. CDR3 DNA sequence: TGTGCCAGCAGGAGATACGGGGTTCAAGAGACCCAGTACTTC.

The chain uses TRBV7-9 and TRBJ1-1; D not certain. CDR3 length: 13 residues. Trimming removed 3 bases from V and 11 bases from J, with 16 bases in between. The V gene's germline CDR1 is SEHNR and CDR2 FQNEAQ (reference sequence). DNA of the CDR3: TGTGCCAGCAGCTTCTACAGCGGCGGCCACGCTTTCTTT. This codes for CASSFYSGGHAFF.

This clonotype appeared a few times. J is TRBJ2-4 and V is TRBV20-1, with 8 bases fitting TRBD2. Germline CDR1 DFQATT, CDR2 SNEGSKA (reference sequence). The CDR3 runs 14 residues. V trimming: 2 bases; J trimming: 11 bases; junction bases outside the gene matches: 11. The CDR3 reads CSARRPSGGSLQYF. The CDR3, as DNA: TGCAGTGCTAGAAGGCCCAGCGGGGGTTCCCTTCAGTACTTC.

This clonotype was observed a handful of times. The chain employs TRBV7-6 and TRBJ1-2; D unresolved. V was clipped by 1 base and J by 9 bases, with 9 bases between them. Germline V gene data show CDR1 as SGHVS and CDR2 as FNYEAQ. The CDR3 consists of 12 residues. The CDR3 DNA reads as TGTGCCAGCAGCTTAGGGGCTGAGAGCTACACCTTC. Amino acids: CASSLGAESYTF.

This clonotype occurred a few times. The V call is TRBV5-6, the J call TRBJ2-5; D gene uncertain. CDR3 size: 13 residues. Germline CDR1 and CDR2: SGHDT and YYEEEE. Trimming removed 5 bases from V and 4 bases from J, with 12 bases in between. DNA of the CDR3: TGTGCCAGCAGGACAATATCCCTAGAGACCCAGTACTTC. Translation gives CASRTISLETQYF.

This clonotype was seen once. V and J are TRBV3-1 and TRBJ1-2; D uncertain. Trimming shortened V by 3 bases and J by 8 bases, and 10 bases separated the two germline ends. The CDR3 extends over 12 amino acids. The V gene's germline CDR1 is LGHDT and CDR2 YNNKEL (reference sequence). The DNA for the CDR3 is TGTGCCAGCAGCCAGCTAGCGGGGGGCTACACCTTC. It encodes CASSQLAGGYTF.

Here the CDR3 DNA reads TGTGCCAGCTCGACGGGGTACAACTACGAGCAGTACTTC. Amino acids: CASSTGYNYEQYF. The chain uses TRBV6-6 and TRBJ2-7, with D tentatively TRBD2 (5 bases). The CDR3 spans 13 residues. The germline gives CDR1 MNHNY, CDR2 SVGAGI (reference sequence). V lost 8 bases and J 3 bases, leaving 14 bases between the germline ends.

In this sample, this clonotype turned up a few times. The V call is TRBV29-1, the J call TRBJ1-1; unclear D gene. V was shortened by 5 bases and J by 1 base, with 11 bases between the two germline ends. The CDR3 loop spans 13 amino acids. CDR1 is SQVTM and CDR2 is ANQGSEA in the germline V gene. CDR3 in DNA: TGCAGCGTTTACAGTGGCTGGAACACTGAAGCTTTCTTT. Its translation: CSVYSGWNTEAFF.

This sequence joins TRBV29-1 and TRBJ2-1; TRBD2 is a possible D gene (5 bases). Germline CDR1 reads SQVTM; CDR2 reads ANQGSEA. The CDR3 contains 16 residues. V was clipped by 0 bases and J by 2 bases, with 14 bases between them. The CDR3 is CSVEDPGDWTYNEQFF. DNA of the CDR3: TGCAGCGTTGAAGATCCCGGGGATTGGACCTACAATGAGCAGTTCTTC.